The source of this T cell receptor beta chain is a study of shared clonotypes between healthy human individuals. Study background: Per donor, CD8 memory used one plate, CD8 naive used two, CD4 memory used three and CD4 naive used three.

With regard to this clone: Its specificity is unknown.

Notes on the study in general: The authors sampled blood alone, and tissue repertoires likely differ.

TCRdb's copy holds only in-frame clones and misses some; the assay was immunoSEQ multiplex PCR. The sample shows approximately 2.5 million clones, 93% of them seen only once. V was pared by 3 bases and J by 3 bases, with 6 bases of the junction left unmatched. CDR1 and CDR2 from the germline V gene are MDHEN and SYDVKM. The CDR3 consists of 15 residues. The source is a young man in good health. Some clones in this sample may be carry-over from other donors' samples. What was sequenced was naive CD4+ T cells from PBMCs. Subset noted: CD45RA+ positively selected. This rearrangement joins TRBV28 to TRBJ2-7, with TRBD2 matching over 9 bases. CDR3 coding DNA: TGTGCCAGCAGTTTCGTTAGCGGGGGACTCTACGAGCAGTACTTC. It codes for CASSFVSGGLYEQYF.